Listed below are T cell receptor beta chains from one sample, sequenced in a study of shared clonotypes between healthy human individuals. Clones were read by immunoSEQ multiplex PCR, and TCRdb kept only the in-frame ones, dropping some. In the table there are 1.5 million to 2.5 million clones, 85% to 95% of which are singletons. The sample consisted of naive CD8+ T cells sorted from blood. The receptors here all came from a man between 18 and 35 years old in good health. Both conserved end residues are part of each CDR3. Each record gives: D gene, clone size, V gene, J gene, CDR3 protein, CDR3 DNA. D genes are given only for firm matches. Only part of the rows carry a size: once, few, many, or a class if the clone is expanded.

TRBD1	NA	TRBV28	TRBJ2-7	CASSPPGQGWEQYF	TGTGCCAGCAGTCCTCCGGGACAGGGGTGGGAGCAGTACTTC
NA	NA	TRBV10-2	TRBJ2-1	CASLLAAFSYNEQFF	TGCGCCAGTTTATTAGCCGCCTTCTCCTACAATGAGCAGTTCTTC
NA	NA	TRBV5-1	TRBJ1-5	CASSLAQNQPQHF	TGCGCCAGCAGCTTGGCGCAGAATCAGCCCCAGCATTTT
TRBD2	NA	TRBV6-1	TRBJ2-1	CASSGSGTSGLDEQFF	TGTGCCAGCAGTGGCTCCGGGACTAGCGGGCTCGATGAGCAGTTCTTC
TRBD1	NA	TRBV5-4	TRBJ2-7	CASSLGTGAAREQYF	TGTGCCAGCAGCTTGGGGACAGGGGCGGCGAGGGAGCAGTACTTC
NA	NA	TRBV2	TRBJ2-7	CASSPLAGTYEQYF	TGTGCCAGCAGCCCCCTTGCGGGAACCTACGAGCAGTACTTC
TRBD2	NA	TRBV14	TRBJ2-7	CASSRLAGASYEQYF	TGTGCCAGCAGCCGACTAGCGGGAGCATCCTACGAGCAGTACTTC
NA	once	TRBV4-1	TRBJ2-7	CASSPVISSYEQYF	TGCGCCAGCAGCCCCGTCATAAGCTCCTACGAGCAGTACTTC
TRBD2	NA	TRBV5-1	TRBJ2-1	CASSTPAGGSYNEQFF	TGCGCCAGCAGCACCCCAGCGGGAGGTTCCTACAATGAGCAGTTCTTC
NA	NA	TRBV7-8	TRBJ1-1	CASTPEAFPDTEAFF	TGTGCCAGCACCCCGGAGGCTTTCCCGGACACTGAAGCTTTCTTT
NA	few	TRBV10-2	TRBJ1-2	CASSEFRGDGYTF	TGCGCCAGCAGTGAGTTTCGGGGGGACGGCTACACCTTC
TRBD2	NA	TRBV6-9	TRBJ2-5	CASSYRPFSGGAYGTQYF	TGTGCCAGCAGTTATAGGCCCTTTAGCGGGGGGGCTTATGGGACCCAGTACTTC
NA	NA	TRBV6-6	TRBJ2-7	CASSYLVSDYEQYF	TGTGCCAGCAGTTACCTGGTCTCCGACTACGAGCAGTACTTC
NA	NA	TRBV29-1	TRBJ2-3	CSVLLPSTDTQYF	TGCAGCGTTCTCTTACCTAGCACAGATACGCAGTATTTT
NA	NA	TRBV27	TRBJ2-7	CASSPDSPYAEQYF	TGTGCCAGCAGCCCGGACAGTCCCTATGCCGAGCAGTACTTC
TRBD1	NA	TRBV13	TRBJ2-5	CASSFDRGEETQYF	TGTGCCAGCAGCTTCGACAGGGGGGAAGAGACCCAGTACTTC
NA	once	TRBV6-1	TRBJ1-1	CASSESEAYWNTEAFF	TGTGCCAGCAGTGAAAGTGAGGCCTACTGGAACACTGAAGCTTTCTTT
NA	NA	TRBV30	TRBJ1-4	CAWSGTATNEKLFF	TGTGCCTGGAGTGGTACGGCAACTAATGAAAAACTGTTTTTT
TRBD1	NA	TRBV28	TRBJ1-1	CASSPGQGGTEAFF	TGTGCCAGCAGCCCGGGACAGGGAGGCACTGAAGCTTTCTTT
NA	NA	TRBV19	TRBJ2-7	CARRDPSYEQYF	TGTGCGAGACGGGACCCTTCATACGAGCAGTACTTC
TRBD1	NA	TRBV9	TRBJ1-2	CASSETGGYGYTF	TGTGCCAGCAGCGAAACAGGGGGCTATGGCTACACCTTC
NA	few	TRBV27	TRBJ1-1	CASSSTINTEAFF	TGTGCCAGCAGTTCTACTATTAACACTGAAGCTTTCTTT
NA	NA	TRBV28	TRBJ1-5	CASSGHGNNQPQHF	TGTGCCAGCAGTGGACACGGGAACAATCAGCCCCAGCATTTT
NA	NA	TRBV7-8	TRBJ2-7	CASSIGTELDYEQYF	TGTGCCAGCAGCATAGGAACAGAGCTCGACTACGAGCAGTACTTC
NA	NA	TRBV6-1	TRBJ1-1	CASSEAWENTEAFF	TGTGCCAGCAGTGAAGCCTGGGAGAACACTGAAGCTTTCTTT
NA	NA	TRBV5-6	TRBJ2-7	CASSFAGQDYEQYF	TGTGCCAGCAGCTTTGCGGGACAAGACTACGAGCAGTACTTC
NA	NA	TRBV2	TRBJ2-7	CASSARGLDEQYF	TGTGCCAGCAGCGCGCGGGGTCTCGACGAGCAGTACTTC
NA	NA	TRBV6-4	TRBJ1-3	CASSDGRISGNTIYF	TGTGCCAGCAGTGACGGGCGGATCTCTGGAAACACCATATATTTT
TRBD1	NA	TRBV7-9	TRBJ1-4	CASSGDRVGEKLFF	TGTGCCAGCAGCGGGGACAGGGTGGGTGAAAAACTGTTTTTT
NA	NA	TRBV7-8	TRBJ2-7	CASSLGVGGGYEQYF	TGTGCCAGCAGCTTAGGAGTAGGGGGAGGGTACGAGCAGTACTTC
NA	NA	TRBV7-9	TRBJ1-3	CASSLEAVGDRGNTIYF	TGTGCCAGCAGCTTAGAGGCGGTAGGGGATCGTGGAAACACCATATATTTT
TRBD2	NA	TRBV9	TRBJ2-2	CASSGTSGSGELFF	TGTGCCAGTAGCGGGACTAGCGGTTCCGGGGAGCTGTTTTTT
TRBD1	NA	TRBV30	TRBJ1-4	CAWEGQGQEKLFF	TGTGCCTGGGAGGGACAGGGTCAAGAAAAACTGTTTTTT
NA	NA	TRBV7-2	TRBJ2-7	CASSLIPGPLPYEQYF	TGTGCCAGCAGCTTAATTCCAGGCCCTCTCCCCTACGAGCAGTACTTC
TRBD1	NA	TRBV11-2	TRBJ2-7	CASSRGTGAEQYF	TGTGCCAGCAGCCGGGGGACAGGGGCCGAGCAGTACTTC